This passage covers 7 T cell receptor beta chains from one sample sequenced in a study of shared clonotypes between healthy human individuals. Assay: immunoSEQ multiplex PCR; the TCRdb copy retains only in-frame clones and omits some. The sample yields fewer than 650,000 clones, roughly 72% seen once. Input material: PBMCs. These receptor sequences come from a woman aged 40 to 55 in good health. Some clones in this sample may be carry-over from other donors' samples.

This clone showed up just a few times. The CDR3 sequence is CASSLSRDGNYEQYF. In nucleotides, the CDR3 is TGTGCCAGCAGCTTATCCCGGGACGGGAATTACGAGCAGTACTTC. V and J are TRBV7-6 and TRBJ2-7; D may match TRBD1 or TRBD2 (5 bases each). V was trimmed by 2 bases and J by 4 bases, leaving 15 bases between them. The CDR3 is made up of 15 amino acids. From germline, CDR1 is SGHVS and CDR2 FNYEAQ.

The chain uses TRBV5-6 and TRBJ1-2, with 9 bases fitting TRBD1. Germline CDR1 SGHDT, CDR2 YYEEEE. V dropped 4 bases and J dropped 7; count of bases not matched to a gene: 5. The length of the CDR3 is 13 residues. In nucleotides, the CDR3 is TGTGCCAGCAGCAGGGACAGGGTCGGTGGCTACACCTTC. Encoded protein: CASSRDRVGGYTF.

V usage is TRBV9 and J usage is TRBJ2-7; no firm D call. Trimming removed 0 bases from V and 3 bases from J, with 7 bases in between. CDR1 is SGDLS and CDR2 is YYNGEE in the germline V gene. The CDR3 totals 13 residues. Here the CDR3 reads CASSVVGYYEQYF. In DNA, the CDR3 is TGTGCCAGCAGCGTAGTCGGCTACTACGAGCAGTACTTC.

The gene calls are TRBV19 and TRBJ2-2, with D possibly matching TRBD2 (6 bases). This CDR3 has 17 residues. Germline CDR1 is LNHDA and CDR2 is SQIVND (reference sequence). V was clipped by 5 bases and J by 5 bases, with 21 bases between them. DNA of the CDR3: TGTGCCAGTAGTGTCCTTCGGGGGACGAAGGAGACCGGGGAGCTGTTTTTT. Translating gives CASSVLRGTKETGELFF.

J is TRBJ2-2 and V is TRBV28; D is perhaps TRBD2 (5 bases). Trimming pared 2 bases from V and 1 base from J, leaving 8 bases between. The CDR3 has 15 residues. Germline V gene lookup returns CDR1 MDHEN and CDR2 SYDVKM. This CDR3 is CASSLIRENTGELFF. The CDR3 region has the DNA TGTGCCAGCAGTTTAATTCGGGAGAACACCGGGGAGCTGTTTTTT.

The CDR3 reads CASSSPRDSVKETQYF. The CDR3 region has the DNA TGTGCCAGCAGCTCTCCCCGGGACAGCGTAAAAGAGACCCAGTACTTC. The chain has TRBV7-2 and TRBJ2-5; 7 bases agree with TRBD1. The V and J ends lost 4 bases and 3 bases, in that order; junction bases with no gene match: 11. This CDR3 is built from 16 residues. The germline V gene has CDR1 SGHTA and CDR2 FQGNSA.

The V and J genes are TRBV28 and TRBJ1-4, with unresolved D. Germline values: CDR1 MDHEN, CDR2 SYDVKM. The CDR3 spans 16 residues. The V and J ends lost 0 bases and 0 bases respectively, with 8 bases between them. CDR3 residues: CASSLWAITTNEKLFF. CDR3 nucleotides: TGTGCCAGCAGTTTATGGGCTATTACAACTAATGAAAAACTGTTTTTT.